This TCR beta chain was obtained from a study of blood T cells in healthy people across ages. Findings and caveats of the study: The unsorted PBMCs prevented any conclusive comparison of naive versus antigen-experienced cells. More naive CD4+ cells and higher diversity marked long-lived donors relative to aged donors.

This CDR3 has 16 residues. Germline lookup yields CDR1 DFQATT and CDR2 SNEGSKA (reference sequence). As concerns this clonotype: What it binds is not known. One end of the junction fails to match germline, which may point to a read error.

A second roughly 7 to 12 cycle PCR used barcoded and J-beta primers. A single record per CDR3 protein comes from TCRdb applying MiXCR to the 5' RACE reads. The profile covers more than 900,000 distinct CDR3 sequences, with 25% to 30% appearing a single time and about 10% taken by the ten largest. Each donor had around 9.2 milliliters of peripheral blood drawn. These data also formed part of another study, on T cells of mothers and their children. This second study notes: The study sampled three healthy Caucasian mothers and their six children.

Material: blood. The receptor comes from a woman aged 40 to 49 in good health. V and J are TRBV20-1 and TRBJ2-5; TRBD2 aligns across 7 bases. The CDR3 is CSARERLGTNQETQYF. Written as DNA, the CDR3 is TGCAGTGCTAGAGAACGATTGGGGACTAACCAAGAAACCCAGTACTTC.